The next 31 T cell receptor beta chains were all read from a single sample in a study of pediatric ulcerative colitis. Sequencing used immunoSEQ multiplex PCR; TCRdb keeps in-frame clones, though not all of them. The profile covers some 25,000 clones, with approximately 71% appearing a single time and 7.5% to 9% taken by the ten largest. One to two pinch biopsies were taken from the rectum during colonoscopy. The specimen sequenced was gut tissue. The receptors come from a boy younger than 18 with severe ulcerative colitis.

CDR3 region: CASSFIAGGIQEQYF. CDR3 in DNA: TGTGCCAGCAGCTTTATAGCGGGAGGGATACAGGAGCAGTACTTC. This sequence joins TRBV11-3 and TRBJ2-7, with 11 positions matching TRBD2. This CDR3 region has 15 residues. V dropped 3 bases and J dropped 7; count of bases not matched to a gene: 8. The V gene's germline CDR1 is SGHNT and CDR2 YENEEA.

This clone was observed a handful of times. The chain uses TRBV30 and TRBJ1-3; tentative D call: TRBD1 (5 bases). Trimming removed 4 bases from V and 4 bases from J, with 14 bases in between. CDR3 length: 14 amino acids. Germline V gives CDR1 GTSNPN, CDR2 SVGIG (reference sequence). CDR3 DNA: TGTGCCTGGACATACGACAGCTTAGGAAACACCATATATTTT. Its translation: CAWTYDSLGNTIYF.

This clone was seen once. This CDR3 reads CSVETSGRSGTQYF. The CDR3, as DNA: TGCAGCGTTGAAACCAGCGGGAGAAGTGGCACGCAGTATTTT. The V gene is TRBV29-1, the J gene TRBJ2-3; 8 positions match TRBD2. The CDR3 loop spans 14 amino acids. Germline V CDR1 and CDR2: SQVTM, ANQGSEA. Trimming took 2 bases from V and 9 from J; bases not matched to a gene: 10.

The chain employs TRBV10-1 and TRBJ2-7; 9 positions agree with TRBD1. The V gene's germline CDR1 is WNHNN and CDR2 SYGVQD (reference sequence). The CDR3 extends over 15 amino acids. V lost 2 bases, J lost 2 bases, and 4 bases stayed unmatched. The CDR3 sequence is CASSEAGQGTYEQYF. The DNA of the CDR3 is TGCGCCAGCAGTGAGGCGGGACAGGGTACCTACGAGCAGTACTTC.

The chain recombines TRBV7-2 with TRBJ2-1; 8 bases agree with TRBD2. The CDR3 is 17 residues long. Germline CDR1 and CDR2: SGHTA and FQGNSA. V was clipped by 5 bases and J by 0 bases; unmatched bases: 9. CDR3 in DNA: TGTGCCAGCAGCCCCGGTGGCGGGACTAGCTCCTACAATGAGCAGTTCTTC. It specifies CASSPGGGTSSYNEQFF.

This rearrangement joins TRBV5-1 to TRBJ1-1; no clear D. V was trimmed by 5 bases and J by 10 bases, leaving 18 bases between them. This CDR3 has 13 amino acids. Per the germline V gene, CDR1 is SGHRS and CDR2 is YFSETQ. CDR3 in amino acids: CASREYSWVGAFF. The CDR3 nucleotides read TGCGCCAGCAGAGAGTATTCCTGGGTCGGAGCTTTCTTT.

The chain recombines TRBV5-1 with TRBJ2-3, with 8 bases lining up with TRBD1. Trimming at V came to 2 bases and at J to 4 bases, leaving 12 bases not matched to a gene. Germline V gene lookup returns CDR1 SGHRS and CDR2 YFSETQ. The CDR3 covers 17 residues. CDR3 sequence (DNA): TGCGCCAGCAGCTTAGACAACTACAGGGGGTGGGCAGATACGCAGTATTTT. Protein sequence: CASSLDNYRGWADTQYF.

This chain links TRBV7-8 with TRBJ2-5, with 7 positions matching TRBD2. Germline CDR1 and CDR2: SGHVS and FQNEAQ. CDR3 size: 15 residues. V lost 2 bases to trimming and J lost 2 bases; unmatched junction nucleotides: 5. CDR3 region: CASSLLAGDQETQYF. The DNA for the CDR3 is TGTGCCAGCAGCTTACTGGCGGGAGATCAAGAGACCCAGTACTTC.

The chain combines TRBV5-1 with TRBJ1-2, with D unresolved. V gave up 0 bases and J gave up 3 bases, with 9 bases separating them. The length of the CDR3 is 14 residues. CDR1 SGHRS and CDR2 YFSETQ come from the germline V gene. CDR3 in amino acids: CASSLEVTYYGYTF. The CDR3 nucleotides read TGCGCCAGCAGCTTGGAAGTGACTTACTATGGCTACACCTTC.

This chain joins TRBV2 and TRBJ1-4; D is unclear. The CDR3 sequence is 14 residues long. With 7 bases removed from V and 1 base from J, the gap between germline ends came to 10 bases. Germline V gives CDR1 SNHLY, CDR2 FYNNEI. CDR3 loop: CASIGLETNEKLFF. DNA for the CDR3: TGTGCCAGCATAGGTTTAGAAACTAATGAAAAACTGTTTTTT.

The CDR3 loop is CAWSYNSGITDTQYF. In DNA form, the CDR3 reads TGTGCCTGGAGTTATAATAGCGGGATCACAGATACGCAGTATTTT. This sequence joins TRBV30 and TRBJ2-3; 8 bases match TRBD2. V lost 2 bases to trimming and J lost 2 bases; unmatched junction nucleotides: 6. The CDR3 spans 15 residues. In germline, CDR1 is GTSNPN, CDR2 SVGIG (reference sequence).

The chain uses TRBV11-2 and TRBJ1-4, with 10 bases fitting TRBD1. The germline V gene encodes CDR1 SGHAT and CDR2 FQNNGV. V lost 5 bases to trimming and J lost 8 bases; unmatched junction nucleotides: 8. This CDR3 has 15 amino acids. This CDR3 reads CASSLSTGGGEKLFF. The CDR3 coding sequence is TGTGCCAGCAGCCTTTCGACAGGGGGCGGCGAAAAACTGTTTTTT.

The chain links TRBV5-1 to TRBJ2-5; 7 bases agree with TRBD1. Germline V gives CDR1 SGHRS, CDR2 YFSETQ. Losses at the gene ends were 4 bases for V and 3 bases for J; bases not matched to a gene: 12. This CDR3 has 16 amino acids. The CDR3 DNA follows: TGCGCCAGCAGCCTAACTATACAGGGGCAGAAAGAGACCCAGTACTTC. This gives the protein CASSLTIQGQKETQYF.

This sequence joins TRBV18 and TRBJ2-5; weak D call: TRBD2 (5 bases). Germline CDR1 KGHSH, CDR2 LQKENI. Trimming took off 6 bases at V and 4 bases at J, with 12 bases between the two ends. The CDR3 length is 13 residues. The CDR3 loop reads CASSPAGTETQYF. In DNA form, the CDR3 reads TGTGCCAGCTCCCCGGCGGGTACAGAGACCCAGTACTTC.

The chain carries TRBV7-2 and TRBJ2-1; TRBD2 agrees at 9 bases. J lost 6 bases, V lost 5 bases, and 8 bases had no gene match. The CDR3 sequence is 15 residues long. Germline V gene sequence: CDR1 SGHTA, CDR2 FQGNSA. CDR3 nucleotide sequence: TGTGCCAGCAGCAAGACTAGCGGAACCGCCAATGAGCAGTTCTTC. As protein: CASSKTSGTANEQFF.

The sample holds a few counts of this clone. V gene TRBV6-6 combines with J gene TRBJ2-3; D remains unclear. CDR3 length: 14 amino acids. V gave up 4 bases and J gave up 5 bases, with 13 bases separating them. From germline, CDR1 is MNHNY and CDR2 SVGAGI (reference sequence). The CDR3 bases are TGTGCCAGCAGTTTCGAGCCCGAAGGAGATACGCAGTATTTT. Protein sequence: CASSFEPEGDTQYF.

The chain combines TRBV2 with TRBJ2-3, with D possibly matching TRBD2 (5 bases). Per germline, CDR1 SNHLY and CDR2 FYNNEI. The CDR3 covers 15 residues. Trimming removed 6 bases at V and 5 bases at J, with 18 bases between. CDR3 residues: CASSSSGLAKDTQYF. The CDR3 bases are TGTGCCAGCAGCTCGAGCGGTCTAGCCAAAGATACGCAGTATTTT.

CDR3 in DNA: TGTGCCAGCAGCTTAGGCCTCAGGGGGCGCGATGGCTACACCTTC. Translating gives CASSLGLRGRDGYTF. The rearrangement links TRBV13 to TRBJ1-2; 8 bases are a match to TRBD1. The CDR3 length is 15 residues. The J segment lost 6 bases and the V segment lost 0 bases, leaving 6 bases of the junction unmatched. Germline V gene data show CDR1 as PRHDT and CDR2 as FYEKMQ (reference sequence).

The V gene is TRBV2, the J gene TRBJ2-6; D unclear. CDR1 is SNHLY and CDR2 is FYNNEI in the germline V gene. Trimming removed 5 bases from V and 2 bases from J, with 10 bases in between. The CDR3 contains 15 residues. The CDR3 bases are TGTGCCAGCAGTAAGAATTCCCCTGGGGCCAACGTCCTGACTTTC. As protein: CASSKNSPGANVLTF.

The genes are TRBV2 and TRBJ1-4; the match to TRBD1 covers 7 bases. The CDR3 is 14 residues long. V was pared by 6 bases and J by 4 bases, with 5 bases of the junction left unmatched. Per the germline V gene, CDR1 is SNHLY and CDR2 is FYNNEI. The CDR3 sequence is CASSLGTVNEKLFF. The CDR3, as DNA: TGTGCCAGCAGCCTCGGGACAGTTAATGAAAAACTGTTTTTT.

This clone was observed once. The rearrangement uses TRBV10-3 and TRBJ1-5, with TRBD1 matching over 10 bases. The length of the CDR3 is 15 residues. V trimming: 6 bases; J trimming: 5 bases; junction bases outside the gene matches: 7. The germline gives CDR1 ENHRY, CDR2 SYGVKD. In DNA, the CDR3 is TGTGCCATCAGCCCGGGACAGGGGCAGGATCAGCCCCAGCATTTT. Translation gives CAISPGQGQDQPQHF.

The rearrangement joins TRBV9 to TRBJ2-1; no clear D. V was trimmed by 0 bases and J by 2 bases, leaving 12 bases between them. The CDR3 has 16 residues. The germline gives CDR1 SGDLS, CDR2 YYNGEE. Written as DNA, the CDR3 is TGTGCCAGCAGCGTAGGTGGGGAACCCGCCTACAATGAGCAGTTCTTC. Encoded protein: CASSVGGEPAYNEQFF.

The chain employs TRBV2 and TRBJ2-2; TRBD1 matches 7 bases. V was pared by 5 bases and J by 8 bases, with 5 bases of the junction left unmatched. CDR1 and CDR2 (germline): SNHLY, FYNNEI. This CDR3 has 13 residues. CDR3 DNA sequence: TGTGCCAGCAGTCGACAGGGATCGGGGGAGCTGTTTTTT. It codes for CASSRQGSGELFF.

This chain links TRBV28 with TRBJ2-5, with a tentative D call TRBD2 (5 bases). Per germline, CDR1 MDHEN and CDR2 SYDVKM. The germline V and J ends were trimmed by 1 base and 0 bases, with 12 bases remaining between them. The CDR3 consists of 16 residues. Here the CDR3 reads CASSLFTTGYQETQYF. As DNA, the CDR3 is TGTGCCAGCAGTTTATTTACGACGGGGTACCAAGAGACCCAGTACTTC.

This rearrangement joins TRBV11-2 to TRBJ2-7; tentative D call: TRBD1 (6 bases). The CDR3 sequence is 15 residues long. CDR1 is SGHAT, CDR2 FQNNGV, per germline. V was shortened by 5 bases and J by 0 bases, with 14 bases between the two germline ends. CDR3 sequence (DNA): TGTGCCAGCAGCCAAGAAGACAGGAGCTCCTACGAGCAGTACTTC. As protein: CASSQEDRSSYEQYF. Full variable domain (outside the CDR3, taken from reference TRBV11-2 and TRBJ2-7): EAGVAQSPRYKIIEKRQSVAFWCNPISGHATLYWYQQILGQGPKLLIQFQNNGVVDDSQLPKDRFSAERLKGVDSTLKIQPAKLEDSAVYLCASSQEDRSSYEQYFGPGTRLTVT.

J is TRBJ1-1 and V is TRBV6-1, with a weak D call TRBD1 (5 bases). The CDR3 totals 12 residues. V was shortened by 4 bases and J by 11 bases, with 14 bases between the two germline ends. Germline CDR1 reads MNHNS; CDR2 reads SASEGT. CDR3 DNA: TGTGCCAGCAGTGTGGGGGTGTTTGAGGCTTTCTTT. Translating it yields CASSVGVFEAFF.

In its sample, this clone was seen a few times. The chain employs TRBV27 and TRBJ2-7; D perhaps matches TRBD2 (9 bases). The CDR3 has 15 amino acids. Trimming took off 5 bases at V and 6 bases at J, with 20 bases between the two ends. Germline loops: CDR1 MNHEY, CDR2 SMNVEV (reference sequence). The CDR3 spells CASSLQGVAGVEQYF. DNA of the CDR3: TGTGCCAGCAGTCTACAGGGGGTAGCGGGAGTCGAGCAGTACTTC.

The CDR3: CASSLSGGNTGELFF. The CDR3 DNA is TGTGCCAGCTCCCTTAGCGGGGGGAACACCGGGGAGCTGTTTTTT. The rearrangement joins TRBV14 to TRBJ2-2, with 9 bases matching TRBD2. V shed 8 bases and J 1 base; nucleotides not matched to a gene: 5. The germline CDR1 and CDR2 sequences are SGHDN and FVKESK. This CDR3 region has 15 residues.

The CDR3 loop is CASSPPGTYAVLQETQYF. CDR3 nucleotide sequence: TGTGCCAGCAGCCCGCCCGGGACTTACGCCGTACTTCAAGAGACCCAGTACTTC. This rearrangement joins TRBV5-4 to TRBJ2-5; D is perhaps TRBD2 (6 bases). Looked up from germline, CDR1 is SGHNT and CDR2 is YYREEE (reference sequence). This CDR3 contains 18 residues. The V end lost 4 bases, the J end lost 2 bases, and 24 bases lay between the germline ends.

The V and J genes are TRBV29-1 and TRBJ2-7, with 9 bases aligning to TRBD1. The V gene's germline CDR1 is SQVTM and CDR2 ANQGSEA. The CDR3 is 13 residues long. After removal of 6 bases from V and 3 bases from J, the junction contained 6 bases not matched to a gene. CDR3 nucleotides: TGCAGCGTCGGACAGGGGATCTTCTACGAGCAGTACTTC. It codes for CSVGQGIFYEQYF.

This clone has just one count. The V gene is TRBV27, the J gene TRBJ2-3; 10 bases align to TRBD2. Germline values: CDR1 MNHEY, CDR2 SMNVEV (reference sequence). The CDR3 spans 15 residues. With 3 bases clipped from V and 4 bases from J, the junction kept 4 bases outside the gene matches. CDR3 nucleotide sequence: TGTGCCAGCAGTTTCGGAGCGGGAGGGTCAGATACGCAGTATTTT. Translating gives CASSFGAGGSDTQYF.